This TCR beta chain was documented in a study of blood T cell repertoires in COVID-19. This CDR3 comprises 16 residues. Looked up from germline, CDR1 is MDHEN and CDR2 is SYDVKM. V shed 6 bases and J 7 bases; nucleotides not matched to a gene: 8. Authors' analysis steps: Using reference gene primer amplification, nucleated cell counts were estimated. Method: immunoSEQ multiplex PCR; TCRdb's copy keeps in-frame clones and lacks some. That table supplies the V and J calls and clone size; D and trimming were determined from the DNA. The sample lists a few hundred thousand clones; 88% were seen once. Living in 24 US areas, the participants were between roughly 18 and 89 years of age. Symptom resolution, clearance, or two negative PCRs marked the recovered donors of Cohort 3.

The sequence came from a woman aged 40 to 55 who had recovered from COVID-19. Sequencing was done on a sample of PBMCs or T cells enriched from blood (not recorded which). V is TRBV28 and J is TRBJ2-1; TRBD2 matches at 14 bases. The CDR3 sequence is CASRPQGLAGENEQFF. CDR3 coding DNA: TGTGCCAGCAGACCCCAGGGACTAGCGGGAGAGAATGAGCAGTTCTTC. Variable domain in full (rest from reference TRBV28 and TRBJ2-1): DVKVTQSSRYLVKRTGEKVFLECVQDMDHENMFWYRQDPGLGLRLIYFSYDVKMKEKGDIPEGYSVSREKKERFSLILESASTNQTSMYLCASRPQGLAGENEQFFGPGTRLTVL.